This TCR beta chain was documented in a study of ipilimumab plus nivolumab after autologous stem cell transplantation. The overall study: Median doses per patient: a few ipilimumab, about eight nivolumab.

Measured with immunoSEQ multiplex PCR; TCRdb has only the in-frame clones, and not every one. The sample has tens of thousands of clones, 75% to 85% seen once. Starting 14 to 28 days after autologous transplant, ipilimumab 1 mg/kg was given. Germline V gives CDR1 LNHNV, CDR2 YYDKDF (reference sequence). The V end lost 10 bases, the J end lost 0 bases, and 16 bases lay between the germline ends. The CDR3 runs to 14 residues. Sequencing was performed on PBMCs, taken in a trial of ipilimumab plus nivolumab as post-transplant consolidation. This sequence originates from a male donor with diffuse large B-cell lymphoma. V and J are TRBV15 and TRBJ2-7; the D gene is possibly TRBD1 (6 bases). CDR3 DNA: TGTGCCATCAAGGGGACACTGGGCTCCTACGAGCAGTACTTC. Protein: CAIKGTLGSYEQYF.